This TCR beta chain appears in the sequencing data of a study of cytomegalovirus exposure and HLA in healthy donors (TCRdb year 2017). Regarding the complete study: An earlier analysis of approximately 600 of the donors reported roughly 270 Gb of sequence data and around 110 million unique TCR beta sequences from around 200 million T cells. Approximately 300 gigabases of sequencing data and 70 million to 100 million unique TCR sequences were included in an early release covering about 700 HLA-typed donors. The genetic ancestry cluster associated with self-reported Caucasian donors included roughly 84% of the roughly 400 genotyped donors. The study aimed to test whether cataloging public T cell receptors could reveal signatures of past pathogen exposure. Using immunosequencing, the study profiled T cell repertoires from 500 to 800 subjects and related those repertoires to cytomegalovirus serostatus. A separate validation cohort of 90 to 150 different subjects was used in addition to the 666-subject first cohort. To predict cytomegalovirus infection status, the study brought together high-throughput TCR immunosequencing, statistical association of individual TCRs with disease status, and machine learning. To study patterns of TCR occurrence, a later analysis re-analyzed previously published TCR beta repertoires from 700 or so donors and added high-resolution HLA genotyping. The later analysis used no new phenotypic data to find candidate immune exposures, relying instead on TCR beta sequences and their occurrence across donors. An earlier analysis of about 600 of the donors used high-throughput TCR beta sequencing to judge whether each TCR beta V gene segment behaved as functional or pseudogenic. Donor age, sex, ethnicity and CMV serostatus were compiled together with the repertoire data. In a later genetic analysis, genome-wide SNP genotypes for about 65% of the 666 donors were used, and that subset was treated as a discovery cohort. All discovery cohort repertoires had been generated on a single sequencing platform. Both class I and class II loci were covered by HLA typing, at four-digit resolution. Typing coverage varied by locus: roughly 629-640 donors for A, B, C, DRB1 and DQB1; approximately 560 for DQA1; about 590 for DPA1; approximately 450 for DPB1. About 5 DR-DQ haplotypes were handled as single units for association and clustering, since linkage in the cohort was strong. On average, around 240,000 unique TCR beta nucleotide sequences were sequenced per donor among more than 350 genotyped donors of the cohort, with roughly a sixth of those sequences being non-productive.

What the study reported, not specific to this receptor: According to the authors, the approach could potentially be generalized to other disease states and immunological phenotypes. The study listed around 160 TCR beta chains as associated with cytomegalovirus. Only TCR beta chains were sequenced in this cohort, and the absence of alpha or paired-chain data limited detectable features. In a later analysis, HLA-associated TCR beta chains showed more clonal expansion and lower generation probabilities than non-associated chains that were equally common. The classifier was reported to diagnose cytomegalovirus status with high specificity and sensitivity in both the original and validation cohorts. Seventeen rarely observed V segments, including chromosome 9 orphons, were excluded from the earlier analysis of several hundred of the donors because counts were too low. Sequencing depth was assumed to be roughly uniform across donors in the presence/absence analyses, though that assumption may not hold. In an earlier analysis of 587 of the donors, most TCR beta V segments appeared in productive rearrangements about 87% or about 30% of the time, broadly matching IMGT annotations. When HLA alleles, especially DR and DQ, strongly co-occurred, TCR associations were difficult to assign to individual alleles. Because some donors lacked HLA typing at each locus, the association tests relied only on the typed subset. In a later genetic analysis, a missense DCLRE1C variant was associated with V-gene and J-gene trimming of TCR beta chains, and the association was replicated in an independent cohort. A further reported finding was that TCR beta sequences accurately predicted the HLA-A and HLA-B alleles for most subjects in the first cohort. Some IMGT-functional V segments, including TRBV6-2 and TRBV6-3, could not be distinguished by the 87-base-pair reads and were therefore excluded. Specific HLA alleles were associated with 15,000 to 20,000 TCR beta sequences at a false discovery rate of 0.05 in a later analysis. In a later analysis, several top co-occurrence clusters were reported to appear linked to parvovirus B19, influenza, CMV and Epstein-Barr virus. While some public TCRs were present in many individuals, most TCR sequences turned up only very rarely across donors. According to a later analysis, most CMV-associated TCR beta chains appeared to be HLA-restricted, and the HLA associations seemed to be driven largely by CMV exposure. In vitro tests confirmed that a few of the cytomegalovirus-associated TCR beta chains recognize cytomegalovirus antigens. Linkage disequilibrium might explain the correlated functional status among segregating V segments, but an unknown experimental factor could not be excluded. The only immune exposure information available for the cohort was CMV serostatus. The sequencing pipeline was judged likely to have produced a cluster of highly shared sequence variants as a technical artifact. In a later analysis, the rate of TCR association differed among HLA loci, with DRB1 alleles having the most associated TCRs and HLA-C alleles having the fewest. A later genetic analysis reported fewer N-insertions in productive TCRs among donors in an Asian-associated ancestry cluster than the roughly 690-donor mean.

Library preparation was by the immunoSEQ multiplex PCR assay. For the multiplex PCR, a mixture combining 60 forward primers for TCR Vbeta segments and 13 reverse primers for TCR Jbeta segments was used. A multiplex PCR assay on genomic DNA amplified the CDR3 region of rearranged TCR beta genes. Amplified TCR beta libraries were sequenced as 87-base-pair reads on the Illumina HiSeq System. The original pipeline was this. Across the roughly 700 repertoires, a later analysis counted 80 million or so unique TCR beta chains, 9.5 million to 12 million of which were shared by at least two donors. A nearest-neighbor algorithm error-corrected the raw reads and collapsed the reads into unique sequences, merging closely related sequences to remove PCR and sequencing errors. Alignment of CDR3 sequences to IMGT reference sequences was used to assign V, D and J gene segments. For a sequence to be retained, a match of at least six nucleotides to both a V gene segment and a J gene segment was required. Rearrangements were classified as productive when the CDR3 lacked stop codons and remained in frame with V and J, and all other rearrangements were classified as non-productive. Following IMGT convention, CDR3 was defined as the stretch from the second conserved V-encoded cysteine to the conserved J-encoded phenylalanine. The earlier analysis of 587 of the donors excluded sequences that lacked an unambiguous match to a single V gene segment. An earlier analysis of approximately 590 of the donors classified V segments as functional when productive rearrangements were above 56.7% and as segregating when the standard deviation between donors was above 5%. A statistical classification framework was built to diagnose cytomegalovirus status from the catalog of TCR beta chain sequences. In a later analysis, V and J genes were assigned by comparing TCR nucleotide sequences against IMGT/GENE-DB human TR gene sequences. The TCRdist pipeline was used in a later analysis to assign CDR3 sequences and most-parsimonious VDJ recombination scenarios. In a later analysis, each TCR beta chain was defined by its CDR3 amino acid sequence together with its V-gene family, and reads lacking a unique V-gene family were excluded. As a way to deal with suspected cross-contamination and a sequencing artifact, a later analysis dropped 450 to 600 nucleotide sequences that were highly shared and had low generation probability. In a later analysis, a clonal expansion index for each public chain was calculated from normalized within-repertoire ranks of inferred template counts. In a later analysis, generation probabilities were computed with a VDJ recombination model fitted to out-of-frame rearrangements, and the resulting probabilities were checked against IGoR. In a later analysis, hypergeometric tests were used to score TCR-TCR, TCR-HLA and TCR-CMV co-occurrence, with a repertoire-size bias correction applied to TCR pairs. False discovery rates were estimated in a later analysis by permuting HLA or CMV assignments 20 times. In a later analysis, co-occurring TCRs were grouped using DBSCAN, and TCRdist sequence similarity was added for clustering within HLA-allele-positive subsets. Repertoires with fewer than 30,000 or more than 120,000 public chains were left out of co-occurrence clustering, as were a handful of repertoires with anomalous nucleotide sharing. The table was pulled from immuneACCESS by TCRdb, which kept in-frame rearrangements only. Such tables lose some clones; where checked, under half of the loss comes from unresolved V genes, and the rest has no known cause. D and trimming come from the DNA, and the V and J calls and clone size come from that table. Present in this sample are roughly 150,000 clones, 75% to 80% of which were seen just once. The biggest ten clones account for around 2% of the sample.

Details on this clone: No antigen is known for it. No base quality values were provided; no much bigger clone lies one nucleotide off.

The cohort consisted of 666 healthy bone marrow donors. At the time of sampling, all cohort members were nominally healthy, though unrecorded immune exposures were likely present. The donor was CMV seronegative and was included in the group of several hundred seronegative cohort members. Every donor gave a peripheral blood sample, and the peripheral blood mononuclear cells from that sample were used for TCR beta sequencing. Genomic DNA was extracted from the blood cell samples with the Qiagen DNeasy Blood Extraction Kit. CDR1 LNHNV and CDR2 YYDKDF were looked up in the germline V gene (reference sequence). The CDR3 sequence holds 13 residues, the cysteine and phenylalanine included. The entry retains the CDR3 DNA only, 39 bases that are in frame from base 1. The germline ends are 10 bases apart after V is trimmed by 4 bases and J by 5 bases.

The sequence was obtained from a man aged 30-40 years in good health and CMV-seronegative. Sequenced: PBMCs. The chain was built from TRBV15 and TRBJ2-3; there is no confident call for the D gene. The nucleotides read TGTGCCACCAGCACCTTATCGAGAGATACGCAGTATTTT. It translates as CATSTLSRDTQYF.